The text below deals with one T cell receptor (beta chain). This clonotype appeared a single time. Its specific antigen is unknown. No per-base quality is available; no much larger clone lies one base away. The germline V end is reduced by 3 bases and the J end by 3 bases; junction bases left unmatched: 5. From the cysteine through the phenylalanine, the CDR3 covers 14 amino acids. Only the CDR3 part of the read is kept: 42 bases, read in frame from the first base. Via the germline V gene (reference sequence), CDR1 is DFQATT and CDR2 SNEGSKA. To prepare the library, 5' RACE was applied. Sequenced using an Illumina HiSeq 2500. The second PCR ran for about 6 to 12 cycles and used a J-beta primer mix along with a sample-barcoded 5' primer. A template-switch 5' adaptor carrying 12 random nucleotides introduced a unique molecular identifier onto each TCR beta cDNA molecule. Each sample yielded at least 2.5 million CDR3-containing paired-end reads. The Mint cDNA synthesis kit, primed by a TRBC-specific oligonucleotide, was used to synthesize first-strand cDNA from all RNA. All cDNA was treated with uracil-DNA glycosylase and then went through a first 18-cycle PCR with the universal primers M1SS and BC2_uni_R. The paper's processing steps were these. For normalization, 1 million high-quality reads were randomly selected from each sample, with every read carrying a distinct molecular identifier. Instead of being binned into consensus sequences, reads that shared molecular identifiers were thrown out. MiTCR, set to a Q25 quality threshold and the strictest error-elimination algorithm, was used for CDR3 identification, clonotype clustering and error correction. A nonparametric unseen species model using Euler transformation provided a lower-bound estimate of total TCR beta diversity. Through fastp at Q25 and MiXCR, TCRdb rebuilt clones from the public reads, retaining in-frame beta chains. When rows share a CDR3 protein, they turn into one entry using the most common DNA and genes. In this record, the V and J calls reflect TCRdb's handling and not the investigators' own analysis. A total of 800,000 or so distinct CDR3 sequences appear in this sample, around 62% of them only once. The ten largest clones take up 28% of the sample.

The sample is drawn from a study of blood T cells in healthy people across ages (dated by TCRdb to 2015 to 2017). In terms of the full investigation: In model experiments, roughly one uniquely barcoded TCR beta cDNA molecule per two T cells was captured by template switching. Four age groups were formed from the donors: young (average approximately 15 years), middle-aged (approximately 41), aged (about 62) and long-lived (about 80). To track age-related changes in TCR beta repertoire diversity, the study relied on deep sequencing normalized with unique cDNA molecular identifiers. To avoid experimental bias, donors of different ages were distributed randomly across sequencing lanes. The study analyzed two additional independent replicas of 1 million unique cDNA reads from the same blood draw for two donors, one aged 18 to 30 and one aged 80 or older. Here is what the overall study found, with its caveats: The percentage of naive T cells measured by flow cytometry correlated strongly with observed TCR beta diversity. Observed TCR beta diversity per million T cells fell roughly linearly with age, and a significant reduction was already apparent by age roughly 40. The long-lived group showed more naive CD4+ T cells, fewer expanded clones and increased TCR diversity than the aged group, suggesting age selection. Because profiling used bulk unsorted PBMCs, naive and antigen-experienced compartments could not be compared conclusively. Total diversity estimates from one million sequenced T cells were considered lower bounds and underestimates. Because the CMV infection status of the donors was unknown, age-related changes in expanded clonotypes may potentially have been confounded.

Systemically healthy Caucasian individuals from Russia, about 38 in total and aged roughly 6 to 100 years, were included as donors. Each donor gave 8 to 10 milliliters of peripheral blood, drawn into EDTA-treated Vacutainer tubes. Ficoll-Paque density-gradient centrifugation was used to isolate PBMCs, with at least 6.5 million per sample. Total RNA, at least 5 micrograms per sample, was extracted from PBMCs with Trizol reagent. Naive CD45RAhigh/CD27high T cell percentages were measured by flow cytometry on a PBMC aliquot from every donor. The rearrangement combines TRBV20-1 with TRBJ2-7, and TRBD2 aligns with 10 junction nucleotides. The receptor's source is a man younger than 40 in good health. The source material was blood. The DNA sequence follows: TGCAGTGCTAGTTCCGGGACTAGCGACTACGAGCAGTACTTC. This is translated as CSASSGTSDYEQYF.